This T cell receptor (beta chain) emerged from a study of cytomegalovirus exposure and HLA in healthy donors. Study background: A prior study identified some 100 million unique TCR beta sequences from 150 million to 200 million T cells. Whole-study results and caveats: Later analysis reportedly placed an Asian-associated ancestry cluster below the roughly 690-donor mean in N-insertions.

Details on this clone: The antigen is undetermined.

Per germline, CDR1 LGHNA and CDR2 YSLEER. Germline trimming cut 1 base from V and 14 bases from J; bases unmatched to any gene: 13. The CDR3 is 15 amino acids. This PCR relied on a set of 60 Vbeta primers and 13 Jbeta primers. Sequencing used immunoSEQ multiplex PCR; TCRdb keeps in-frame clones, though not all of them. The sample shows under 150,000 clones, around 75% of them seen only once. This chain joins TRBV4-3 and TRBJ2-3, with 9 nucleotides matching TRBD2. Specimen: PBMCs. The clonotype comes from a woman aged 45-59 years in good health and CMV-seropositive. CDR3 sequence: CASSQVAVVGGGVYF. CDR3 coding DNA: TGCGCCAGCAGCCAAGTTGCGGTTGTTGGCGGGGGGGTGTATTTT.